This T cell receptor (beta chain) was profiled in a study of T cells in Graves' hyperthyroidism and ophthalmopathy. Findings and limits, study-wide: Most thyroid clonotypes that were expanded above 0.001 also turned up in blood.

Germline loops: CDR1 MNHNY, CDR2 SVGAGI (reference sequence). The V and J ends lost 4 bases and 5 bases, in that order; junction bases with no gene match: 13. The CDR3 runs to 16 residues. As regards this clonotype: Antigen specificity is unknown.

RNA transcripts yielded amplified TCR beta CDR3 regions. When the TCR CDR3 underwent first-round RT-PCR, the HTBI primer set was used. TCRdb re-called the multiplex PCR reads through MiXCR, storing one row per CDR3 protein. The data show roughly 500,000 distinct CDR3 sequences, around 43% seen once. Sequenced: peripheral blood or thyroid tissue (not recorded which). This chain connects TRBV6-6 to TRBJ2-5; TRBD1 matches at 7 bases. The TCR originated in an adult woman with Graves' disease, either hyperthyroidism or ophthalmopathy (not recorded which). The CDR3 here is CASSFAPTGYAETQYF. The CDR3 coding sequence is TGTGCCAGCAGTTTTGCCCCGACAGGGTACGCGGAGACCCAGTACTTC.